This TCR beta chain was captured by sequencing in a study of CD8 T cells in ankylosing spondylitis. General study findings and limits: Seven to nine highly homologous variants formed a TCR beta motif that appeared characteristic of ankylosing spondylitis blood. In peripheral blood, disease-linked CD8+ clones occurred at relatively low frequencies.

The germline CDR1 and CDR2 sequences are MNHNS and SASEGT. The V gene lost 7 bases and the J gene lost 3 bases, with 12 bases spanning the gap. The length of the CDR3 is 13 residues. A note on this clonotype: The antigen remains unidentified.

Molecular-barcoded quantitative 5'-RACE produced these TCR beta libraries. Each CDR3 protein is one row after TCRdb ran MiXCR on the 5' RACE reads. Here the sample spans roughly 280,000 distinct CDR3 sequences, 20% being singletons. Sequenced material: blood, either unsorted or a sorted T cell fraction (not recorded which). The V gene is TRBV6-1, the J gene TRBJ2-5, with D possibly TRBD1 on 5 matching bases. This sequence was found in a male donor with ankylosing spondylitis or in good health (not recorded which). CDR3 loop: CASMAGLKETQYF. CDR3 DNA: TGTGCCAGCATGGCAGGGCTGAAAGAGACCCAGTACTTC.